The 8 T cell receptor beta chains presented below share a single source sample, sequenced in a study of chemoradiotherapy in HPV16-positive cancers. TCRdb's table, derived via immunoSEQ multiplex PCR, lists solely in-frame clones and lacks some. The table includes over 8,000 clones, approximately 85% detected once. Material: blood, obtained from a patient who underwent chemoradiotherapy. The receptors originated from a human donor with HPV-associated anogenital cancer.

The CDR3 bases are TGTGCCAGCTCAGACAATCTTCGGGACACTGAAGCTTTCTTT. It encodes CASSDNLRDTEAFF. The chain is built from TRBV18 and TRBJ1-1; D unresolved. In germline, CDR1 is KGHSH, CDR2 LQKENI. Trimming stripped 5 bases from V and 3 bases from J, with 13 bases between. This CDR3 spans 14 amino acids.

The rearrangement links TRBV9 to TRBJ2-1; 13 positions agree with TRBD2. The CDR3 sequence is 16 residues long. V lost 4 bases, J lost 6 bases, and 7 bases stayed unmatched. Germline V lookup: CDR1 SGDLS, CDR2 YYNGEE. The CDR3 is CASSPRLAGGINEQFF. As DNA, the CDR3 is TGTGCCAGCAGCCCTCGACTAGCGGGGGGAATCAATGAGCAGTTCTTC.

The gene calls are TRBV6-1 and TRBJ1-2; D unclear. Between the trimmed V and J ends, which lost 3 bases and 8 bases, there was a span of 7 bases. This CDR3 spans 11 amino acids. Germline loops: CDR1 MNHNS, CDR2 SASEGT. CDR3 coding DNA: TGTGCCAGCAGTGACCCTAGCGGCTACACCTTC. It translates to CASSDPSGYTF.

This chain uses TRBV27 with TRBJ2-7, with D possibly TRBD1 on 6 matching bases. The germline gives CDR1 MNHEY, CDR2 SMNVEV (reference sequence). V was cut by 3 bases and J by 1 base, with 13 bases left in between. This CDR3 has 15 amino acids. CDR3 residues: CASSFRGTESYEQYF. CDR3 nucleotide sequence: TGTGCCAGCAGTTTTAGGGGGACGGAATCCTACGAGCAGTACTTC.

This clone has just a few counts. The gene calls are TRBV6-4 and TRBJ2-7; maybe TRBD2 (7 bases). Trimming took 4 bases from V and 2 from J, leaving 15 bases between them. CDR3 length: 15 amino acids. Per germline, CDR1 MRHNA and CDR2 SNTAGT. The CDR3 DNA is TGTGCCAGCAGTGTTGAGGCGGGGGCCGCCTACGAGCAGTACTTC. Protein: CASSVEAGAAYEQYF.

V usage is TRBV4-2 and J usage is TRBJ1-6, with D maybe TRBD1 (5 bases). Germline CDR1 LGHNA, CDR2 YNFKEQ. Between the trimmed V and J ends, which lost 1 base and 2 bases, there was a span of 12 bases. CDR3 length: 17 residues. The CDR3 sequence: CASSQANRGAYNSPLHF. For the CDR3, the DNA is TGTGCCAGCAGCCAAGCTAATCGGGGGGCCTATAATTCACCCCTCCACTTT.

A few counts support this clone. The chain uses TRBV6-1 and TRBJ1-1, with unresolved D. The V gene's germline CDR1 is MNHNS and CDR2 SASEGT. The CDR3 has 13 amino acids. The V end lost 5 bases, the J end lost 6 bases, and 13 bases lay between the germline ends. CDR3 sequence: CASSIGQNAEAFF. The CDR3 DNA sequence: TGTGCCAGCAGTATAGGGCAAAACGCTGAAGCTTTCTTT.

This clone was seen once. The chain recombines TRBV7-3 with TRBJ2-3; D uncertain. The CDR3 length is 14 residues. Looked up from germline, CDR1 is SGHTA and CDR2 is FQGTGA. V lost 3 bases and J 0 bases, leaving 7 bases between the germline ends. CDR3 loop: CASSLTLSTDTQYF. The CDR3 DNA sequence: TGTGCCAGCAGCTTGACGCTAAGCACAGATACGCAGTATTTT.